The rows below give T cell receptor beta chains drawn from one sample of a study of patients and donors after allogeneic stem cell transplantation. TCRdb analysed the RT-PCR reads with MiXCR anew, one entry per CDR3 protein. The repertoire consists of about 230,000 distinct CDR3 sequences, with 13% to 15% occurring once and the leading ten covering approximately 10%. The sequenced sample consisted of blood, either unsorted or a sorted T cell fraction (not recorded which). All receptors come from a human donor who was either an allogeneic HSCT recipient or a stem cell or donor lymphocyte infusion donor (not recorded which). It is not recorded whose cells these are; they may come from a transplant donor. CDR3s include the opening cysteine and the closing phenylalanine or tryptophan. Fields, in order: V gene, J gene, CDR3 protein.

TRBV20-1	TRBJ2-1	CSARLAGVNNEQFF
TRBV25-1	TRBJ2-7	CASSEQGAYEQYF
TRBV7-3	TRBJ1-6	CASSLTGNYNSPLHF
TRBV7-3	TRBJ2-2	CASSFELNTGELFF
TRBV11-1	TRBJ2-1	CASSLGGGLAGGREQFF
TRBV4-3	TRBJ1-2	CASSQIGTNYGYTF
TRBV3-1	TRBJ2-1	CASSQATSNEQFF
TRBV12-3/TRBV12-4	TRBJ2-2	CASTNGRAGGGAGELFF
TRBV19	TRBJ1-2	CASRVSGRYGYTF
TRBV20-1	TRBJ2-1	CSARVPSGWARNEQFF
TRBV2	TRBJ2-5	CASSERRGTQYF
TRBV12-3/TRBV12-4	TRBJ2-1	CASSRAGLGYEQFF
TRBV5-1	TRBJ1-2	CASSPGRIPRYGYTF
TRBV5-8	TRBJ2-7	CASTEGFHEQYF
TRBV19	TRBJ2-2	CASKRGGEATGELFF
TRBV6-5	TRBJ2-7	CASRTATYEQYF
TRBV5-1	TRBJ1-1	CASSLGPRNTEAFF
TRBV20-1	TRBJ1-2	CSANPGQGLGNYGYTF
TRBV3-1	TRBJ2-3	CASSQVVTDTQYF
TRBV20-1	TRBJ2-5	CSARTGGTSGNSAETQYF
TRBV15	TRBJ2-1	CATSRDLGLGVAAGEQFF
TRBV3-1	TRBJ1-4	CASSQQPGSEKLFF
TRBV19	TRBJ1-5	CASSIEGTGVSRPQHF
TRBV20-1	TRBJ1-1	CSARDLQGVTEAFF
TRBV2	TRBJ2-2	CASSEFVPGELFF
TRBV2	TRBJ2-2	CASSEAFSTGELFF
TRBV13	TRBJ2-1	CASSLSGSGRALEQFF
TRBV18	TRBJ2-7	CASSPAQGAVNEQYF
TRBV20-1	TRBJ1-5	CSARAGQENQPQHF
TRBV6-1	TRBJ1-6	CASSPLVWDSPLHF
TRBV5-1	TRBJ2-5	CASRRGDETQYF
TRBV20-1	TRBJ2-5	CSADEGTSGQETQYF
TRBV29-1	TRBJ2-3	CSLGAADTQYF
TRBV7-2	TRBJ1-1	CASSLAPNTEAFF
TRBV18	TRBJ2-3	CASSPVLERSTDTQYF
TRBV7-9	TRBJ2-7	CASEKRGEQYF
TRBV7-2	TRBJ2-7	CASSSLGQGAEQYF
TRBV6-2/TRBV6-3	TRBJ1-1	CASSRAGAGEAFF
TRBV6-5	TRBJ2-3	CASSYQGVGSTDTQYF
TRBV12-3/TRBV12-4	TRBJ2-5	CASSSDSQETQYF
TRBV20-1	TRBJ2-5	CSASPKETQYF
TRBV20-1	TRBJ2-1	CSARRGSGLDNEQFF
TRBV2	TRBJ2-2	CASSEVPGGSTGELFF
TRBV2	TRBJ2-7	CAIELKRGNEQYF
TRBV5-1	TRBJ2-3	CASSFGQVTDTQYF
TRBV14	TRBJ1-1	CASSQTAGYRGWYTEAFF
TRBV7-3	TRBJ1-1	CASSSRANTEAFF
TRBV24-1	TRBJ2-3	CATSDSVWRDTQYF
TRBV20-1	TRBJ2-3	CSATPLRGIADTQYF
TRBV5-1	TRBJ2-5	CASSLAVPSRETQYF
TRBV5-1	TRBJ2-7	CASSPGLRSDEQYF
TRBV4-1	TRBJ2-3	CASSQVADTSTDTQYF
TRBV25-1	TRBJ2-5	CASTRRGSGETQYF
TRBV10-3	TRBJ1-1	CAINRPGGKAFF
TRBV5-1	TRBJ1-1	CASSFGQGANPTEAFF
TRBV20-1	TRBJ2-5	CSAKGQPQETQYF
TRBV15	TRBJ1-1	CATSRGSGDYGEAFF